The TCR beta chain under discussion was sequenced for a study of T-cell memory formation after mild COVID-19. A remark on this clonotype: Its antigen is undetermined.

From 5'RACE with constant-segment primers came TCR alpha and TCR beta cDNA libraries that carried sample barcodes and UMIs. One entry per CDR3 protein results from TCRdb running MiXCR on the 5' RACE reads. This repertoire shows about 49,000 distinct CDR3 sequences, 27% found once; its top ten account for around 45%. Germline V gene data show CDR1 as SGHNT and CDR2 as YENEEA. Trimming shortened V by 3 bases and J by 4 bases, and 9 bases separated the two germline ends. The CDR3 spans 13 residues. Findings and caveats of the study: Cross-reactive memory appears to have joined, as suggested by some responding clones showing up in pre-infection memory. CD4+ bias marked clones expanding day 15 to 37, unlike balanced contracting clones.

The receptor comes from a man between 18 and 29 years old who had mild COVID-19 (a few samples of this study predate the infection). Cell type and time point are not known. What was sequenced was PBMCs or a T cell subset sorted from them (not recorded which). The chain joins TRBV11-3 to TRBJ2-5; D is ambiguous. The CDR3, as DNA: TGTGCCAGCAGCTTGAGGATGAGAGAGACCCAGTACTTC. Encoded protein: CASSLRMRETQYF. The whole variable domain, remainder taken from reference TRBV11-3 and TRBJ2-5, is EAGVVQSPRYKIIEKKQPVAFWCNPISGHNTLYWYLQNLGQGPELLIRYENEEAVDDSQLPKDRFSAERLKGVDSTLKIQPAELGDSAVYLCASSLRMRETQYFGPGTRLLVL.